The 3 T cell receptor beta chains presented below share a single source sample, sequenced in a study of CD8+CD57+ T cells in acquired aplastic anemia. It was genomic DNA that served as the template for profiling TCR beta VDJ and CDR3. TCRdb recomputed calls from the reads with MiXCR, one row per CDR3 protein. The sample lists a few hundred thousand distinct CDR3 sequences; 55% to 65% were seen once. The sequenced sample consisted of sorted CD4+, CD8+, or CD8+CD57+ T cells (not recorded which) from PBMCs. The receptors here all came from a human donor with severe aplastic anemia or a healthy control (not recorded which).

This clonotype was detected once. This may come from a read error, since a much larger clone is one base off. The rearrangement uses TRBV3-1 and TRBJ2-4; 12 nucleotides agree with TRBD1. Trimming at V came to 2 bases and at J to 13 bases, leaving 15 bases not matched to a gene. This CDR3 is 17 amino acids long. CDR1 and CDR2 from the germline V gene are LGHDT and YNNKEL (reference sequence). CDR3 residues: CASSQSDGTGGRNEQYF. The CDR3 bases are TGTGCCAGCAGCCAATCAGATGGGACAGGGGGCCGGAATGAGCAGTACTTC.

The chain uses TRBV24-1 and TRBJ2-3; 7 bases align to TRBD2. Per the germline V gene, CDR1 is KGHDR and CDR2 is SFDVKD. This CDR3 is built from 14 residues. The ends lost 7 bases at V and 2 bases at J; junction bases unmatched: 5. The CDR3 is CATRGGVITDTQYF. DNA for the CDR3: TGTGCCACCAGGGGAGGGGTCATCACAGATACGCAGTATTTT.

This clonotype was counted a few times. The chain carries TRBV12-3 or TRBV12-4 and TRBJ1-2; 7 nucleotides agree with TRBD1. The trim removed 1 base at V and 4 bases at J, leaving 3 bases unmatched. The CDR3 contains 14 residues. For the CDR3, the DNA is TGTGCCAGCAGTTTAGTCCAGGGGGTCTATGGCTACACCTTC. Translation: CASSLVQGVYGYTF.